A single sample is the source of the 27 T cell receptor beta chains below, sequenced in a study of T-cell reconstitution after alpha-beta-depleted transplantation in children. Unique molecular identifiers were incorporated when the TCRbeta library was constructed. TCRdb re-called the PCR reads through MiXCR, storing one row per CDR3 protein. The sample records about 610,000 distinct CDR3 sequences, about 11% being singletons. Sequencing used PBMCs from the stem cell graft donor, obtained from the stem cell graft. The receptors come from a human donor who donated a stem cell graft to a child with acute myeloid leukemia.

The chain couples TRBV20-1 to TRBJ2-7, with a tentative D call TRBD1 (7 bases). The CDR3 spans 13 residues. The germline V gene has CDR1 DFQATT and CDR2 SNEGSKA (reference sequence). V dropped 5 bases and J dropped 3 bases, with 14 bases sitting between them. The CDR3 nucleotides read TGCAGTGCTCAGGGGGGCGGTATCTACGAGCAGTACTTC. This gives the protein CSAQGGGIYEQYF.

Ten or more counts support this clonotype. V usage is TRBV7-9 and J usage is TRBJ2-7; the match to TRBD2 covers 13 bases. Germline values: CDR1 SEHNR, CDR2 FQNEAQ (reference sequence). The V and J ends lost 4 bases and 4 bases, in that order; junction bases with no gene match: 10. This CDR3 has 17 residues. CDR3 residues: CASSSPTSGRSGYEQYF. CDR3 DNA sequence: TGTGCCAGCAGCTCTCCGACTAGCGGGAGGTCGGGTTACGAGCAGTACTTC.

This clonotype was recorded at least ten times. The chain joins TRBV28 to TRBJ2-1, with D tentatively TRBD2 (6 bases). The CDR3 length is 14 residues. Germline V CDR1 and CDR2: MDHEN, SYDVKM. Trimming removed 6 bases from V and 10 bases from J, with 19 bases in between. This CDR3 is CASSGGRSAGEQFF. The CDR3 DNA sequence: TGTGCCAGCAGCGGGGGAAGATCGGCGGGGGAGCAGTTCTTC.

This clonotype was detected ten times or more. The CDR3 here is CASSLDLGYEQYF. CDR3 coding DNA: TGCGCCAGCAGCCTCGATTTAGGATACGAGCAGTACTTC. The genes are TRBV5-1 and TRBJ2-7; D is undetermined. Germline CDR1 and CDR2: SGHRS and YFSETQ. The CDR3 sequence is 13 residues long. V was clipped by 4 bases and J by 4 bases, with 12 bases between them.

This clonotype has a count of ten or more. The CDR3 nucleotides are TGCAGTGCCCAGGAGTTTGAAGCTTTCTTT. It translates to CSAQEFEAFF. The rearrangement joins TRBV29-1 to TRBJ1-1; the D is unclear. Germline V lookup: CDR1 SQVTM, CDR2 ANQGSEA. The CDR3 has 10 amino acids.

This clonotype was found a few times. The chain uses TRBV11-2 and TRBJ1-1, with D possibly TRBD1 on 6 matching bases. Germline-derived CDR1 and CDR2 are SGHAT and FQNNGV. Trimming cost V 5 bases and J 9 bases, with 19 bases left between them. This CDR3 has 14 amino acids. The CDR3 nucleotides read TGTGCCAGCAGCCTTATAGTAGGGCAGGGGAAAGCTTTCTTT. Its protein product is CASSLIVGQGKAFF.

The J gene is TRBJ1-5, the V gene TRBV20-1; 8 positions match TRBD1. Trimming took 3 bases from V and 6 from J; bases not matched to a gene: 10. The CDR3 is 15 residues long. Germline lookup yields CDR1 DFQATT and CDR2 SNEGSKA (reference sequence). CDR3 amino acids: CSASWAGGVGQPQHF. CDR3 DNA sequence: TGCAGTGCTAGTTGGGCAGGGGGCGTGGGTCAGCCCCAGCATTTT.

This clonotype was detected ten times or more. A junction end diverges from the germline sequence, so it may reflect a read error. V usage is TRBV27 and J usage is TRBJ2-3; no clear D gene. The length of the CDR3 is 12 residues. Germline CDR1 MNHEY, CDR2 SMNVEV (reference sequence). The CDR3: CVSTGPTDTQYF. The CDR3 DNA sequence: TGTGTCAGCACCGGGCCCACAGATACGCAGTATTTT.

The CDR3 DNA is TGTGCCACCAGCAGAGATACAGTCTCTAGGGGCACAGATACGCAGTATTTT. Translated, it gives CATSRDTVSRGTDTQYF. This chain connects TRBV15 to TRBJ2-3; D is unresolved. Trimming removed 0 bases from V and 1 base from J, with 14 bases in between. The CDR3 sequence is 17 residues long. CDR1 LNHNV and CDR2 YYDKDF come from the germline V gene (reference sequence).

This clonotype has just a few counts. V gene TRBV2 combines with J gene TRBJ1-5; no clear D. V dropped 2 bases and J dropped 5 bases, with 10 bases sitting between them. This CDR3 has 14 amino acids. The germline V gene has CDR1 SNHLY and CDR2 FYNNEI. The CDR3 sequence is CASSELYGDQPQHF. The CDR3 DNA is TGTGCCAGCAGTGAATTGTATGGGGATCAGCCCCAGCATTTT.

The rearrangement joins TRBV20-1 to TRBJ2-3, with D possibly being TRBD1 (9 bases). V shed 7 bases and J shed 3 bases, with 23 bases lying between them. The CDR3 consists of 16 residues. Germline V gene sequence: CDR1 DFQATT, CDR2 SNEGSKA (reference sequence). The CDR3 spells CSGTGDNPGGTDTQYF. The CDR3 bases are TGCAGTGGGACAGGGGATAATCCGGGGGGGACAGATACGCAGTATTTT.

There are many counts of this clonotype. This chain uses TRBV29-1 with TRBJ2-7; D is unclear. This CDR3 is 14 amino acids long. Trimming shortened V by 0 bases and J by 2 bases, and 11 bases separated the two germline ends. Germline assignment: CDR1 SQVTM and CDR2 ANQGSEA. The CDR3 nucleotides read TGCAGCGTTGAAGACAGCGAGCAGGCCTACGAGCAGTACTTC. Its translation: CSVEDSEQAYEQYF.

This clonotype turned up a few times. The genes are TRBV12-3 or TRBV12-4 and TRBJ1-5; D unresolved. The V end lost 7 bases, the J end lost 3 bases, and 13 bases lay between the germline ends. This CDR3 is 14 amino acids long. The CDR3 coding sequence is TGTGCCAGCACCCTTCCGGGCCACAATCAGCCCCAGCATTTT. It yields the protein CASTLPGHNQPQHF.

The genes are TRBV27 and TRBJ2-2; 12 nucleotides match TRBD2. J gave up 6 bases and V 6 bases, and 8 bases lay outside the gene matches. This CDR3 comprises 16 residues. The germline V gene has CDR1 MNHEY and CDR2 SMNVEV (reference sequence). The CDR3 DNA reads TGTGCCAGCAGATCAAGACTAGCGGGAGTGGCCGGGGAGCTGTTTTTT. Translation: CASRSRLAGVAGELFF.

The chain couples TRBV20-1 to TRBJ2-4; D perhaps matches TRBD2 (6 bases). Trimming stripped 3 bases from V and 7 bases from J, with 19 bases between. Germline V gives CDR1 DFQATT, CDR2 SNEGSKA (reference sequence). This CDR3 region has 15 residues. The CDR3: CSASQAGRLKNIQYF. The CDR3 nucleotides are TGCAGTGCTAGTCAGGCGGGACGGTTAAAGAACATTCAGTACTTC.

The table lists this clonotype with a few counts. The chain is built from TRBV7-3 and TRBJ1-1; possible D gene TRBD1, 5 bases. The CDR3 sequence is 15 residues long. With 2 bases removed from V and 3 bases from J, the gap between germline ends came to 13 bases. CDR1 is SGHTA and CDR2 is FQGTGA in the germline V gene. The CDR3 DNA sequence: TGTGCCAGCAGCTTACAGGGTCAGGGATACACTGAAGCTTTCTTT. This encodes CASSLQGQGYTEAFF.

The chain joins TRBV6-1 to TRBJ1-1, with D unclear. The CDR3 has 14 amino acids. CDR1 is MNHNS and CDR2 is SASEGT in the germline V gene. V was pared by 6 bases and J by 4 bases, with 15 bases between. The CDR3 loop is CASRVGHQGTEAFF. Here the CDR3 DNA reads TGTGCCAGCAGAGTGGGCCATCAAGGCACTGAAGCTTTCTTT.

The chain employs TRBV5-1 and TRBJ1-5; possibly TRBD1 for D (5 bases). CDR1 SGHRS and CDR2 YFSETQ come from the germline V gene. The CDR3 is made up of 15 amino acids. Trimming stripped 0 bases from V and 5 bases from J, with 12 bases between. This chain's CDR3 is CASSLGDRGDQPQHF. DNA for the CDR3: TGCGCCAGCAGCTTGGGGGACCGGGGAGATCAGCCCCAGCATTTT.

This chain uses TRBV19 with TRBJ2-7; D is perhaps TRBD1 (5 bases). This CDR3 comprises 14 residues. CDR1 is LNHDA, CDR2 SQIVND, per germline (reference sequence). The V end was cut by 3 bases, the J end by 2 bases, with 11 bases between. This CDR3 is CASSMIAGPYEQYF. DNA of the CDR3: TGTGCCAGTAGTATGATAGCAGGGCCCTACGAGCAGTACTTC. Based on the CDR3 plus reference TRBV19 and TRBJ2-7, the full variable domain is DGGITQSPKYLFRKEGQNVTLSCEQNLNHDAMYWYRQDPGQGLRLIYYSQIVNDFQKGDIAEGYSVSREKKESFPLTVTSAQKNPTAFYLCASSMIAGPYEQYFGPGTRLTVT.

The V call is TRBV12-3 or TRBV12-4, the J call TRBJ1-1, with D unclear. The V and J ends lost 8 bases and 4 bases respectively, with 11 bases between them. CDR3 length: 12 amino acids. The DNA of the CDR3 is TGTGCCAGCCGAAAGGGAGCCACTGAAGCTTTCTTT. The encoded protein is CASRKGATEAFF.

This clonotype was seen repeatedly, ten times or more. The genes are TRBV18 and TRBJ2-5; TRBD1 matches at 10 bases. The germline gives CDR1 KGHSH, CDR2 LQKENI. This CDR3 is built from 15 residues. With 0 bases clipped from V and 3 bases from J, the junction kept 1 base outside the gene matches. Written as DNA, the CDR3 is TGTGCCAGCTCACCACCGGGGACAGGGGAAGAGACCCAGTACTTC. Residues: CASSPPGTGEETQYF.

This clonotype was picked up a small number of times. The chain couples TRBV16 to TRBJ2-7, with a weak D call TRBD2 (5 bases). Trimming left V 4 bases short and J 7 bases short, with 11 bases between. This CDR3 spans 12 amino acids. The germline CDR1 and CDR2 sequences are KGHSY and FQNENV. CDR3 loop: CASSPTQREQYF. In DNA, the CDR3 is TGTGCCAGCAGCCCGACCCAGCGGGAGCAGTACTTC.

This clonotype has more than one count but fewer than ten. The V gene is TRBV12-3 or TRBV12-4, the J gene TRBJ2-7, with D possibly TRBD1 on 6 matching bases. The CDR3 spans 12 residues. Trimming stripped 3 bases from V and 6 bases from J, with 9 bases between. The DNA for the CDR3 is TGTGCCAGCAGTTTGGGGGCACCCGAGCAGTACTTC. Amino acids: CASSLGAPEQYF.

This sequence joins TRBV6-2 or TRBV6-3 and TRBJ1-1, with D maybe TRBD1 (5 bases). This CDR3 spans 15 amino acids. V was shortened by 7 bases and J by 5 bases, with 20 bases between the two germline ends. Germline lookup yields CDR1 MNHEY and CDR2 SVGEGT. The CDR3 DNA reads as TGTGCCAGCACGAAATGGGGCAGGGCAGGAACTGAAGCTTTCTTT. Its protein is CASTKWGRAGTEAFF.

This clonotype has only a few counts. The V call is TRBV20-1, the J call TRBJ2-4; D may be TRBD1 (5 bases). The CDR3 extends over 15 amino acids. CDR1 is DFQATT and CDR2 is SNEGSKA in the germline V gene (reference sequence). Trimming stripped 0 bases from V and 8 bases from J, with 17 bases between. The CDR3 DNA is TGCAGTGCTAGAGAGACAAGGGGTTATACAGACATTCAGTACTTC. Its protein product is CSARETRGYTDIQYF.

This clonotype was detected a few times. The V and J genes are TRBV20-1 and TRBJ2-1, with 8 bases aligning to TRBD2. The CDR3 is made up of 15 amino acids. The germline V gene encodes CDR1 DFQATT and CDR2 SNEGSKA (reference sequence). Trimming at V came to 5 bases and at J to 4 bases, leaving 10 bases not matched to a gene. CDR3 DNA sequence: TGCAGTGCTCACCGGAGTAGCGGGACTTACAATGAGCAGTTCTTC. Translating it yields CSAHRSSGTYNEQFF.

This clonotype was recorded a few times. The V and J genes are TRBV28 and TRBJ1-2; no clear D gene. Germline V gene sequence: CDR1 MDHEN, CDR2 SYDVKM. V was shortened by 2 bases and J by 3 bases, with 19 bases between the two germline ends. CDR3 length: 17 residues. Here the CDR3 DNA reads TGTGCCAGCAGTTTAGCCCACGGCGGCACCGAGGACTATGGCTACACCTTC. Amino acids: CASSLAHGGTEDYGYTF.